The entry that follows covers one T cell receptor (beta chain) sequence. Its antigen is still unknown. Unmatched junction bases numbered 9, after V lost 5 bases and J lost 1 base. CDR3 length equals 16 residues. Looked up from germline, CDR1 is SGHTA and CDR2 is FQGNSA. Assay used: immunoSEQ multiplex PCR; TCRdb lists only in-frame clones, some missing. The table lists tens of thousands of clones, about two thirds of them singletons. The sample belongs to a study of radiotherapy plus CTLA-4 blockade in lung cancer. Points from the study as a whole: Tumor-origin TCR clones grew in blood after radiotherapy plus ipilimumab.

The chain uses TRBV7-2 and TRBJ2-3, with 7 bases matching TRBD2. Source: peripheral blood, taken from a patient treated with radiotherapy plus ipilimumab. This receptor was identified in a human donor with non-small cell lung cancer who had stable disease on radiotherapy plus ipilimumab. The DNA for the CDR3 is TGTGCCAGCAGCCTCGGGCCGGGGGGACGCACAGATACGCAGTATTTT. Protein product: CASSLGPGGRTDTQYF.